What follows are 22 T cell receptor beta chains derived from one specimen sequenced in a study of shared clonotypes between healthy human individuals. Sequencing was performed with immunoSEQ multiplex PCR; in TCRdb, only in-frame clones are kept and a portion is missing. Here the sample spans millions of clones, about 95% being singletons. Input material: naive CD4+ T cells sorted from blood. Subset denoted: CD45RA+ positively selected. The receptors were sampled from a man between 18 and 29 years old in good health.

The chain links TRBV13 to TRBJ2-5; 7 bases map to TRBD1. The V gene end was trimmed by 6 bases and the J gene end by 0 bases; junction bases not matched to a gene: 4. Per germline, CDR1 PRHDT and CDR2 FYEKMQ (reference sequence). The CDR3 contains 14 residues. The CDR3 nucleotides are TGTGCCAGCAGTATGACAGGGTACCAAGAGACCCAGTACTTC. Translating it yields CASSMTGYQETQYF.

The gene calls are TRBV6-6 and TRBJ2-2; tentatively, D is TRBD1 or TRBD2 (6 bases each). CDR3 length: 13 residues. With 7 bases removed from V and 7 bases from J, the gap between germline ends came to 13 bases. Germline V gives CDR1 MNHNY, CDR2 SVGAGI (reference sequence). CDR3 sequence reads: CASKGGAGGELFF. Written as DNA, the CDR3 is TGTGCCAGCAAGGGGGGCGCCGGCGGGGAGCTGTTTTTT.

This clone was found once. The chain combines TRBV5-1 with TRBJ1-2; TRBD1 matches at 7 bases. The CDR3 length is 13 residues. V gave up 4 bases and J gave up 8 bases; unmatched junction bases: 8. Germline values: CDR1 SGHRS, CDR2 YFSETQ. CDR3 sequence: CASSVTGWDGYTF. The CDR3 nucleotides are TGCGCCAGCAGCGTGACAGGGTGGGACGGCTACACCTTC.

J is TRBJ1-2 and V is TRBV19; 11 positions match TRBD1. CDR1 LNHDA and CDR2 SQIVND come from the germline V gene (reference sequence). J lost 7 bases, V lost 7 bases, and 11 bases had no gene match. This CDR3 has 15 amino acids. The CDR3 DNA follows: TGTGCCAGTACCATCCTGGGACAGGGGGTGATTGGCTACACCTTC. Its translation is CASTILGQGVIGYTF.

V is TRBV5-6 and J is TRBJ2-4; 8 bases align to TRBD1. This CDR3 region has 15 residues. Germline V lookup: CDR1 SGHDT, CDR2 YYEEEE. V lost 3 bases to trimming and J lost 5 bases; unmatched junction nucleotides: 7. CDR3 nucleotides: TGTGCCAGCAGCTCGTTGGACAGGGACCAAAACATTCAGTACTTC. Its protein product is CASSSLDRDQNIQYF.

The genes are TRBV7-3 and TRBJ1-3; no clear D gene. This CDR3 comprises 16 residues. Per the germline V gene, CDR1 is SGHTA and CDR2 is FQGTGA. The V and J ends lost 7 bases and 0 bases respectively, with 16 bases between them. The CDR3 region has the DNA TGTGCCAGCATCCCGGTGGGTTCCGCCTCTGGAAACACCATATATTTT. It encodes CASIPVGSASGNTIYF.

CDR3 bases: TGTGCCAGCCAGAGGGGGGACCGGGAGTTCAATGAGCAGTTCTTC. Translation gives CASQRGDREFNEQFF. V is TRBV6-5 and J is TRBJ2-1, with D perhaps being TRBD1 or TRBD2 (6 bases each). This CDR3 has 15 amino acids. V gave up 8 bases and J gave up 6 bases, with 20 bases separating them. From germline, CDR1 is MNHEY and CDR2 SVGAGI.

The V gene is TRBV27, the J gene TRBJ2-1; D is possibly TRBD2 (5 bases). Germline-derived CDR1 and CDR2 are MNHEY and SMNVEV (reference sequence). This CDR3 is 15 amino acids long. With 2 bases removed from V and 10 bases from J, the gap between germline ends came to 18 bases. This CDR3 reads CASSLKWERRFEQFF. The CDR3 nucleotides read TGTGCCAGCAGTTTAAAATGGGAGCGCCGATTCGAGCAGTTCTTC.

The J gene is TRBJ1-5, the V gene TRBV6-5, with a weak D call TRBD1 (6 bases). Per germline, CDR1 MNHEY and CDR2 SVGAGI. Trimming pared 9 bases from V and 6 bases from J, leaving 15 bases between. CDR3 size: 13 residues. The CDR3 spells CASSTGASQPQHF. The CDR3 DNA is TGTGCCAGTTCTACGGGGGCCTCTCAGCCCCAGCATTTT.

The chain couples TRBV10-3 to TRBJ2-2; D is ambiguous. This CDR3 has 12 amino acids. The V end lost 10 bases, the J end lost 6 bases, and 12 bases lay between the germline ends. Per germline, CDR1 ENHRY and CDR2 SYGVKD. CDR3 sequence reads: CASSATPGELFF. CDR3 sequence (DNA): TGTGCCAGCTCGGCGACACCCGGGGAGCTGTTTTTT.

Remarks on this clone: Other DNA sequences in this specimen translate into the identical CDR3. The chain uses TRBV6-5 and TRBJ2-7; 8 bases are a match to TRBD2. CDR3 length equals 13 residues. Germline assignment: CDR1 MNHEY and CDR2 SVGAGI. The V gene end was trimmed by 5 bases and the J gene end by 2 bases; junction bases not matched to a gene: 2. The CDR3: CASSRGGAYEQYF. CDR3 DNA sequence: TGTGCCAGCAGTCGGGGGGGGGCCTACGAGCAGTACTTC.

V is TRBV2 and J is TRBJ2-1; 10 nucleotides agree with TRBD2. The CDR3 runs 16 residues. CDR1 and CDR2 (germline): SNHLY, FYNNEI. With V trimmed by 3 bases and J by 5 bases, 7 bases remained unmatched. CDR3 DNA sequence: TGTGCCAGCAGTGAGATCCTAGCGGGAGCAGACAATGAGCAGTTCTTC. This gives the protein CASSEILAGADNEQFF.

In regard to this clone: Other DNA sequences in the sample encode the same CDR3. The rearrangement joins TRBV27 to TRBJ2-3; D remains unclear. V lost 2 bases and J 2 bases, leaving 8 bases between the germline ends. The CDR3 totals 14 residues. Germline V gene lookup returns CDR1 MNHEY and CDR2 SMNVEV (reference sequence). Here the CDR3 reads CASSLGRFTDTQYF. The CDR3 nucleotides are TGTGCCAGCAGTTTAGGACGGTTCACAGATACGCAGTATTTT.

The chain has TRBV7-8 and TRBJ1-1; the D gene is possibly TRBD1 (5 bases). This CDR3 spans 17 amino acids. V was trimmed by 4 bases and J by 1 base, leaving 19 bases between them. Germline lookup yields CDR1 SGHVS and CDR2 FQNEAQ. The CDR3 is CASSSGDGTPKNTEAFF. The CDR3 region has the DNA TGTGCCAGCAGCTCAGGAGATGGGACCCCTAAGAACACTGAAGCTTTCTTT.

This clone was counted a single time. This chain links TRBV12-5 with TRBJ2-7; D is unclear. Germline V gives CDR1 LGHNT, CDR2 FRNRAP. Trimming took off 6 bases at V and 3 bases at J, with 6 bases between the two ends. This CDR3 contains 11 residues. The CDR3 bases are TGTGCTAGTGGGTACAGCTACGAGCAGTACTTC. Residues: CASGYSYEQYF.

V usage is TRBV30 and J usage is TRBJ1-5, with a possible D match to TRBD1 (6 bases). CDR1 GTSNPN and CDR2 SVGIG come from the germline V gene (reference sequence). V shed 2 bases and J shed 2 bases, with 13 bases lying between them. This CDR3 contains 15 residues. DNA of the CDR3: TGTGCCTGGAGTCAAGGGTCAGGGGGCAATCAGCCCCAGCATTTT. Protein sequence: CAWSQGSGGNQPQHF.

Regarding this clone: Additional DNA sequences in this sample encode the identical CDR3. The chain combines TRBV10-3 with TRBJ2-7; D gene unclear. V was clipped by 0 bases and J by 2 bases, with 8 bases between them. This CDR3 spans 14 amino acids. Germline CDR1 reads ENHRY; CDR2 reads SYGVKD. CDR3 in DNA: TGTGCCATCAGTGAGTCGGGCACCCCCTACGAGCAGTACTTC. Translated, it gives CAISESGTPYEQYF.

This chain uses TRBV14 with TRBJ1-1, with D tentatively TRBD1 (6 bases). Germline V gene sequence: CDR1 SGHDN, CDR2 FVKESK. Trimming pared 4 bases from V and 12 bases from J, leaving 18 bases between. The length of the CDR3 is 13 residues. DNA of the CDR3: TGTGCCAGCAGCCCCCGTTTAGGGGGGGAAACTTTCTTT. Its protein product is CASSPRLGGETFF.

This sequence joins TRBV5-4 and TRBJ2-1; 8 nucleotides line up with TRBD1. The V segment lost 1 base and the J segment 6 bases; nucleotides outside the gene matches: 3. Germline CDR1 reads SGHNT; CDR2 reads YYREEE (reference sequence). The CDR3 has 14 amino acids. CDR3 nucleotides: TGTGCCAGCAGCTTGACTCAGGGGGCCAATGAGCAGTTCTTC. The encoded protein is CASSLTQGANEQFF.

The V gene is TRBV19, the J gene TRBJ1-5, with 7 positions matching TRBD1. Trimming cost V 4 bases and J 0 bases; bases outside gene matches: 9. The CDR3 covers 17 residues. Germline V gene sequence: CDR1 LNHDA, CDR2 SQIVND (reference sequence). The CDR3, as DNA: TGTGCCAGTAGTAACCGGGACAGCCTGGGTAGCAATCAGCCCCAGCATTTT. Translated, it gives CASSNRDSLGSNQPQHF.

V gene TRBV7-2 combines with J gene TRBJ2-5, with D unresolved. The V and J ends lost 0 bases and 7 bases respectively, with 12 bases between them. CDR1 SGHTA and CDR2 FQGNSA come from the germline V gene. The CDR3 has 14 amino acids. The CDR3 bases are TGTGCCAGCAGCTTAGCGGTTGGTTCCGGGACCCAGTACTTC. It codes for CASSLAVGSGTQYF.

V and J are TRBV7-2 and TRBJ2-7, with 8 positions matching TRBD2. Losses at the gene ends were 1 base for V and 2 bases for J; bases not matched to a gene: 1. The CDR3 runs 14 residues. Germline lookup yields CDR1 SGHTA and CDR2 FQGNSA. The CDR3: CASSLGGLAYEQYF. CDR3 nucleotides: TGTGCCAGCAGCTTAGGGGGACTAGCCTACGAGCAGTACTTC.